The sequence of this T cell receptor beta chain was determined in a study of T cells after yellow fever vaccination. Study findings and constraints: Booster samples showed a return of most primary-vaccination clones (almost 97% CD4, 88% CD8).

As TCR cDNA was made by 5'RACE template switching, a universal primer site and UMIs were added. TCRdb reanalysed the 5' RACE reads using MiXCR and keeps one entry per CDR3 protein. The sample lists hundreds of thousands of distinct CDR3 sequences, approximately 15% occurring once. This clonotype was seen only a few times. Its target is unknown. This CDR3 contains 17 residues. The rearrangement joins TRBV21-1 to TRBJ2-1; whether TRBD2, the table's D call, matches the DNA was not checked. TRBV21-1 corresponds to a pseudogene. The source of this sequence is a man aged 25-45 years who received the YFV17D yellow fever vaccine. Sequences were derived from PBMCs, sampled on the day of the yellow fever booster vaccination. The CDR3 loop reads CASSAPGLQLRYNEQFF. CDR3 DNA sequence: TGTGCCAGCAGCGCCCCGGGACTACAGTTAAGATACAATGAGCAGTTCTTC.